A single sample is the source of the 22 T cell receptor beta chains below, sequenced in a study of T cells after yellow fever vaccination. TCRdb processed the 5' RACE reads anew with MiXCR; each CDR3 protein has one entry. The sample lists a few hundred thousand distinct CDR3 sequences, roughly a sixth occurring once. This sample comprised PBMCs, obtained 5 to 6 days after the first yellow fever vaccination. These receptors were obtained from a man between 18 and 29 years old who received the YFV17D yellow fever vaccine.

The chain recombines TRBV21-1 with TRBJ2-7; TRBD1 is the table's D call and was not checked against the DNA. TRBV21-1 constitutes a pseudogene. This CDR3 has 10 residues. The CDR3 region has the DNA TGTGCCAGCAGCAAGCCAGGGAAGTACGTC. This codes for CASSKPGKYV.

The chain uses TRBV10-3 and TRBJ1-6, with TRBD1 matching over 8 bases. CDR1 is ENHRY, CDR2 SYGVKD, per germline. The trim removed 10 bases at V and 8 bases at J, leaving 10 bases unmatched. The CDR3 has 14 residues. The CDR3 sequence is CATAEGRGHSPLHF. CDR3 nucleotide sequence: TGTGCCACCGCCGAGGGCAGGGGGCATTCACCCCTCCACTTT.

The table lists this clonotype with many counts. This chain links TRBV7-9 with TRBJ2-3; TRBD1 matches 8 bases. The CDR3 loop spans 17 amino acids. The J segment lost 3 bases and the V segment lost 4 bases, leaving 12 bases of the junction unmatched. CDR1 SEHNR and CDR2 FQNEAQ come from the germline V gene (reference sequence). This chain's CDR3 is CASSSLQGEGETDTQYF. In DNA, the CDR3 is TGTGCCAGCAGCTCATTACAGGGGGAAGGAGAGACAGATACGCAGTATTTT.

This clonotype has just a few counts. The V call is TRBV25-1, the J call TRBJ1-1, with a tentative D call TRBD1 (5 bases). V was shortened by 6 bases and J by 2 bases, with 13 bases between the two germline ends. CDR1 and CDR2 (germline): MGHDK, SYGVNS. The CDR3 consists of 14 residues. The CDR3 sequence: CASRTTGKNTEAFF. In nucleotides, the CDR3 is TGTGCCAGCAGGACTACAGGAAAAAACACTGAAGCTTTCTTT.

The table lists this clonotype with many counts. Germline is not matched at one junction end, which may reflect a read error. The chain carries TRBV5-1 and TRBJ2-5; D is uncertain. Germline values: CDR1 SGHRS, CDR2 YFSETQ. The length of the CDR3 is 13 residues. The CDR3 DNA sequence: TGTGCCAGCAGTTTAAACAGTCAAGAGACCCAGTACTTC. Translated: CASSLNSQETQYF.

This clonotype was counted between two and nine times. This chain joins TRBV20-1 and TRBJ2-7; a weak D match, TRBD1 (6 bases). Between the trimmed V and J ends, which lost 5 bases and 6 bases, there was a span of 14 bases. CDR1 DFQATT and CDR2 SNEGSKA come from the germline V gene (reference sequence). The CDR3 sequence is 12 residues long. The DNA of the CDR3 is TGCAGTGCTCCCGACAGGAGGCTCGAGCAGTACTTC. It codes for CSAPDRRLEQYF.

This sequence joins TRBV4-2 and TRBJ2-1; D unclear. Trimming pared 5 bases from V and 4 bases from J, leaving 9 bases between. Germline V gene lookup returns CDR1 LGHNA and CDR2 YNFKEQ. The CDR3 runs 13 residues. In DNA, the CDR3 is TGTGCCAGCAGCTCACCTCAGTACAATGAGCAGTTCTTC. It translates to CASSSPQYNEQFF.

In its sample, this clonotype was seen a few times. This chain's CDR3 is CASSLTGTRSNQPQHF. CDR3 DNA: TGTGCCAGCTCCTTGACAGGGACCCGCAGCAATCAGCCCCAGCATTTT. The V gene is TRBV7-2, the J gene TRBJ1-5; 7 nucleotides match TRBD1. Per germline, CDR1 SGHTA and CDR2 FQGNSA. The CDR3 is 16 residues long. Trimming at V came to 8 bases and at J to 1 base, leaving 11 bases not matched to a gene.

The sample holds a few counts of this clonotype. The CDR3 reads CASSPGPRRRNEQFF. CDR3 nucleotides: TGTGCCAGCAGTCCCGGGCCGAGAAGGCGCAATGAGCAGTTCTTC. This sequence joins TRBV28 and TRBJ2-1, with unresolved D. Germline CDR1 and CDR2: MDHEN and SYDVKM. The CDR3 length is 15 residues. The V end lost 5 bases, the J end lost 6 bases, and 17 bases lay between the germline ends. Complete variable domain (other parts from reference TRBV28 and TRBJ2-1): DVKVTQSSRYLVKRTGEKVFLECVQDMDHENMFWYRQDPGLGLRLIYFSYDVKMKEKGDIPEGYSVSREKKERFSLILESASTNQTSMYLCASSPGPRRRNEQFFGPGTRLTVL.

The CDR3 DNA reads TGTGCCAGCAGCCGCGGGCAGCTGGGGGAGACAGATACGCAGTATTTT. This codes for CASSRGQLGETDTQYF. The chain recombines TRBV7-9 with TRBJ2-3, with D perhaps assigned TRBD1 or TRBD2 (5 bases each). The CDR3 covers 16 residues. V was pared by 5 bases and J by 3 bases, with 18 bases between. Germline V CDR1 and CDR2: SEHNR, FQNEAQ (reference sequence).

The DNA for the CDR3 is TGCGCCAGCAGCCAAGATATGTACAGTGGGAATGAAAAACTGTTTTTT. This codes for CASSQDMYSGNEKLFF. The chain joins TRBV4-3 to TRBJ1-4; no firm D call. Germline V gives CDR1 LGHNA, CDR2 YSLEER. The CDR3 is 16 residues long. V was shortened by 0 bases and J by 5 bases, with 13 bases between the two germline ends.

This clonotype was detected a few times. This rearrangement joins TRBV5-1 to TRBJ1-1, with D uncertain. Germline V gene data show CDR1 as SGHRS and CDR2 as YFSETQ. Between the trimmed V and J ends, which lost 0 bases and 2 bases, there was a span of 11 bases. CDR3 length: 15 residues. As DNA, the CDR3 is TGCGCCAGCAGCTTGGAATGGGGTTCTAACACTGAAGCTTTCTTT. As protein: CASSLEWGSNTEAFF.

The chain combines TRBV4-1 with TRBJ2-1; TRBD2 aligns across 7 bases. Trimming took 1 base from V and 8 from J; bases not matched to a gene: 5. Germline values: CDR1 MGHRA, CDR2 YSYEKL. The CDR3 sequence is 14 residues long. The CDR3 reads CASSQGTSGYEQFF. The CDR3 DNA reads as TGCGCCAGCAGCCAAGGGACTAGTGGGTATGAGCAGTTCTTC.

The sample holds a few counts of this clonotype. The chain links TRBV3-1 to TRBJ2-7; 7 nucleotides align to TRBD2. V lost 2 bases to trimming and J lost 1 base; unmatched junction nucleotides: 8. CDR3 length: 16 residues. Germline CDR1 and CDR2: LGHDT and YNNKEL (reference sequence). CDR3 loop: CASSQNPSGLSYEQYF. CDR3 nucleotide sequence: TGTGCCAGCAGCCAAAATCCTAGCGGATTGTCCTACGAGCAGTACTTC.

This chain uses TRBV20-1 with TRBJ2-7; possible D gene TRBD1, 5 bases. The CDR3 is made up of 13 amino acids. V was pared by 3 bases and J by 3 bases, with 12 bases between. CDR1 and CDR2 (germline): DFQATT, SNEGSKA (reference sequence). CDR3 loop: CSASSRAYYEQYF. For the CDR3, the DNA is TGCAGTGCTAGTAGCAGGGCCTACTACGAGCAGTACTTC.

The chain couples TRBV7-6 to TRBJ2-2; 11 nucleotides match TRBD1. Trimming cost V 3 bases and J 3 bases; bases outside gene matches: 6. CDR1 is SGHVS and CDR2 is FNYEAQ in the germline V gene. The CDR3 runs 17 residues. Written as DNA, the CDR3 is TGTGCCAGCAGCTTCGGACAGGGGGCAAGTGACACCGGGGAGCTGTTTTTT. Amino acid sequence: CASSFGQGASDTGELFF.

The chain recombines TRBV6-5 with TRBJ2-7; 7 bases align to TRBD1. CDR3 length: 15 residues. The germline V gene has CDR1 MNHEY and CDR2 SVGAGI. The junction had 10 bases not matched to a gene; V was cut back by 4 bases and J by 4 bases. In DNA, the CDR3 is TGTGCCAGCAGTTTTTCCGGGGCAGGGGGTTACGAGCAGTACGTC. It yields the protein CASSFSGAGGYEQYV.

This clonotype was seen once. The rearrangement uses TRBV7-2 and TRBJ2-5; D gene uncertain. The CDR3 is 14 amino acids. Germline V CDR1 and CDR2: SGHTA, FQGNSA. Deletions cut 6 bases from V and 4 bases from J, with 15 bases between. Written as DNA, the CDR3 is TGTGCCAGCAGATATACGACGTGGGTAGAGACCCAGTACTTC. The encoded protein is CASRYTTWVETQYF.

The CDR3 sequence: CASSKGMALHF. The CDR3 nucleotides are TGTGCCAGCAGTAAGGGCATGGCCCTCCACTTT. The gene calls are TRBV5-4 and TRBJ1-6; D gene uncertain. V was trimmed by 5 bases and J by 14 bases, leaving 11 bases between them. The germline V gene encodes CDR1 SGHNT and CDR2 YYREEE (reference sequence). The CDR3 is 11 residues long.

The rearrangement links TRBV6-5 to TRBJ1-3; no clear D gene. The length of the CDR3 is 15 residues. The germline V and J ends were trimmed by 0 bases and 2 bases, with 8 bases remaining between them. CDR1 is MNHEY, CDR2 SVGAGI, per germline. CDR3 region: CASSYSWETGNTIYF. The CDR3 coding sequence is TGTGCCAGCAGTTACTCGTGGGAAACTGGAAACACCATATATTTT.

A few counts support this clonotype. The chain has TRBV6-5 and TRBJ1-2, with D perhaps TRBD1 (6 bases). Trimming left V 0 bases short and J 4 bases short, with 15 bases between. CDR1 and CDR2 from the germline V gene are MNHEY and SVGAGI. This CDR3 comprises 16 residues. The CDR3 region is CASSYSGALPGYGYTF. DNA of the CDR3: TGTGCCAGCAGTTACTCGGGGGCCCTTCCAGGCTATGGCTACACCTTC.

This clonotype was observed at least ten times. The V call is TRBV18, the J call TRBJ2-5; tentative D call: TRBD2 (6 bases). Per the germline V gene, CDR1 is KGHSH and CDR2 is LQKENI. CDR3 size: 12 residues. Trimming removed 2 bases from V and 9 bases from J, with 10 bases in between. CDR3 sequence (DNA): TGTGCCAGCTCACCAGGGGAGGAGGCCCAGTACTTC. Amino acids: CASSPGEEAQYF.